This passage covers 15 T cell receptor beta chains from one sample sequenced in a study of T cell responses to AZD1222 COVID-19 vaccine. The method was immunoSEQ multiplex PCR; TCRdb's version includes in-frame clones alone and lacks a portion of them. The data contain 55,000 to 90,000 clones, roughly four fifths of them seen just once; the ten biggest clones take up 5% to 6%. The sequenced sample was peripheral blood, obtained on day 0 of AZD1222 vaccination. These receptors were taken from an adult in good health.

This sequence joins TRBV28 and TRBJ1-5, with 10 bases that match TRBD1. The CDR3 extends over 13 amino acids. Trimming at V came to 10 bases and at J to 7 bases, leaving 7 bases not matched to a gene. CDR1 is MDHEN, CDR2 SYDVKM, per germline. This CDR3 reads CAIDRGPGQPQHF. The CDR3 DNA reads TGTGCCATCGACAGGGGGCCGGGGCAGCCCCAGCATTTT.

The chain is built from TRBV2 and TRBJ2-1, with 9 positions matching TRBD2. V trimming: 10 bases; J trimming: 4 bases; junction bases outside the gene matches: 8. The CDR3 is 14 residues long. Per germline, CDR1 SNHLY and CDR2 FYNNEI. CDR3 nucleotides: TGTGCCACGGGTCAACTAGCGGGTTACAATGAGCAGTTCTTC. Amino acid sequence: CATGQLAGYNEQFF.

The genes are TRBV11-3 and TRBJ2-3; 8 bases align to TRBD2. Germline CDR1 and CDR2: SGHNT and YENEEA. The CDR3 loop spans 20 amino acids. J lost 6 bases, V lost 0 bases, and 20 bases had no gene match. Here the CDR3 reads CASSLDLHASSGGAIDTQYF. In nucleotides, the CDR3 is TGTGCCAGCAGCTTAGATCTTCATGCCTCTTCCGGGGGGGCCATTGATACGCAGTATTTT.

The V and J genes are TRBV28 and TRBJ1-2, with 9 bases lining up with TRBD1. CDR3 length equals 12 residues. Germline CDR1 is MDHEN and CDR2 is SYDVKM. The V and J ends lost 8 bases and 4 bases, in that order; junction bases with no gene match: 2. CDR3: CASGTGFYGYTF. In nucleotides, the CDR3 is TGTGCCAGCGGGACAGGGTTCTATGGCTACACCTTC.

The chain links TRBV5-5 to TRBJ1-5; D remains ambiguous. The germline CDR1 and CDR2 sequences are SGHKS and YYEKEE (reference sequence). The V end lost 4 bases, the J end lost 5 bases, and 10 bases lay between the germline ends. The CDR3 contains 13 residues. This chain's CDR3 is CASSPDGYQPQHF. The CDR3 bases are TGTGCCAGCAGCCCCGACGGATATCAGCCCCAGCATTTT.

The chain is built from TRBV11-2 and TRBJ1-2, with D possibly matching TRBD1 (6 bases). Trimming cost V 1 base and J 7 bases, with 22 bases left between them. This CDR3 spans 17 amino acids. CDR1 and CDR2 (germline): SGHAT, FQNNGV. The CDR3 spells CASSLAFSGAHLGGYTF. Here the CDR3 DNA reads TGTGCCAGCAGCTTAGCTTTCTCAGGGGCACACTTGGGTGGCTACACCTTC.

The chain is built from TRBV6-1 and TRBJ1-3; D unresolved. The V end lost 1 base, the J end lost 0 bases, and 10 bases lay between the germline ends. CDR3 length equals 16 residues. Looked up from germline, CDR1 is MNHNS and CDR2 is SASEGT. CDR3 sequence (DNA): TGTGCCAGCAGTGAAGTGGTGGGAGGCTCTGGAAACACCATATATTTT. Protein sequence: CASSEVVGGSGNTIYF.

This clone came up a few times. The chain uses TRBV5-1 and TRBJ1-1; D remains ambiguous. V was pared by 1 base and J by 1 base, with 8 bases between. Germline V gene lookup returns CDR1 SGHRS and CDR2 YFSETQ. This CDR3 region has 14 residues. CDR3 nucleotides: TGCGCCAGCAGCTTGACACGTAAGAACACTGAAGCTTTCTTT. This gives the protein CASSLTRKNTEAFF.

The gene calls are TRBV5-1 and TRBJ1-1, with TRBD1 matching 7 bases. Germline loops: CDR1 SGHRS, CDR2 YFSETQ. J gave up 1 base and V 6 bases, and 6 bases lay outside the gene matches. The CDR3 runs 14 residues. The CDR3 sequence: CASTETGTNTEAFF. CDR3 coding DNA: TGCGCCAGCACAGAGACAGGGACGAACACTGAAGCTTTCTTT.

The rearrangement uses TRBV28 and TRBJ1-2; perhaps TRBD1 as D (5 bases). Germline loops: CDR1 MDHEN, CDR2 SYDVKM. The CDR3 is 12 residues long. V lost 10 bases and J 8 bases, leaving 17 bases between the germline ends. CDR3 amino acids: CATRDGLWGYTF. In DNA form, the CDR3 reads TGTGCCACCAGGGACGGTCTATGGGGCTACACCTTC.

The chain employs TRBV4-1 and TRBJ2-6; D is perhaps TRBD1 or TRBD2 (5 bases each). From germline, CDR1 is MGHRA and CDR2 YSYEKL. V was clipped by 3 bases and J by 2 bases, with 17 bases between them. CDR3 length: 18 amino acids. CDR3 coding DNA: TGCGCCAGCAGCCAGGACTCACCGGGGCTCCCTGGGGCCAACGTCCTGACTTTC. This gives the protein CASSQDSPGLPGANVLTF.

The CDR3 loop reads CASNDASTDTQYF. In DNA form, the CDR3 reads TGTGCCAGTAACGATGCTAGCACAGATACGCAGTATTTT. The chain carries TRBV19 and TRBJ2-3; D unresolved. The germline V gene encodes CDR1 LNHDA and CDR2 SQIVND (reference sequence). Trimming removed 7 bases from V and 0 bases from J, with 8 bases in between. The CDR3 runs 13 residues.

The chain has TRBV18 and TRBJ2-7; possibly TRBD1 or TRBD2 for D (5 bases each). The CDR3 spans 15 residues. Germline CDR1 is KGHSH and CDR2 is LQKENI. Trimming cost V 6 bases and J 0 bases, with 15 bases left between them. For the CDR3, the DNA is TGTGCCAGCTCCCCGAGGGGCAGGGACTCCTACGAGCAGTACTTC. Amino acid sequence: CASSPRGRDSYEQYF.

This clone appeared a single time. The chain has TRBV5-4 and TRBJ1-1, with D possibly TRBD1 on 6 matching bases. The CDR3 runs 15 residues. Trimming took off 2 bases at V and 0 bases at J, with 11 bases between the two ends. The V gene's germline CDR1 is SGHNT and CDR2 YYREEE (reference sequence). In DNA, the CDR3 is TGTGCCAGCAGCTTTGACGGACAGATGAACACTGAAGCTTTCTTT. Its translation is CASSFDGQMNTEAFF.

CDR3 in DNA: TGTGCCAGCAGCCAAGCAGCGAACAGGGATGAAAAACTGTTTTTT. As protein: CASSQAANRDEKLFF. This rearrangement joins TRBV4-2 to TRBJ1-4; D perhaps matches TRBD1 (6 bases). Trimming removed 1 base at V and 6 bases at J, with 12 bases between. CDR1 and CDR2 from the germline V gene are LGHNA and YNFKEQ. The CDR3 runs 15 residues.